Reported below is one T cell receptor beta chain. TCRdb keeps only in-frame clones here, not all; method: immunoSEQ multiplex PCR. The repertoire holds some 2,500,000 clones, with around 90% as singletons. This specimen comes from a study of shared clonotypes between healthy human individuals. This CDR3 region has 15 residues. Trimming took 5 bases from V and 2 from J; bases not matched to a gene: 6. Germline CDR1 reads MGHDK; CDR2 reads SYGVNS. The chain uses TRBV25-1 and TRBJ2-3; 8 bases are a match to TRBD2. The source of this sequence is a man aged 18 to 30 in good health. Some clones in this sample may be carry-over from other donors' samples. Sequencing used naive CD4+ T cells from PBMCs. Subset given: CD45RA+ positively selected. The CDR3: CASSQPTSDTDTQYF. The CDR3 bases are TGTGCCAGCAGTCAGCCGACTAGCGACACAGATACGCAGTATTTT. The complete variable domain, with remaining parts taken from reference TRBV25-1 and TRBJ2-3, reads EADIYQTPRYLVIGTGKKITLECSQTMGHDKMYWYQQDPGMELHLIHYSYGVNSTEKGDLSSESTVSRIRTEHFPLTLESARPSHTSQYLCASSQPTSDTDTQYFGPGTRLTVL.